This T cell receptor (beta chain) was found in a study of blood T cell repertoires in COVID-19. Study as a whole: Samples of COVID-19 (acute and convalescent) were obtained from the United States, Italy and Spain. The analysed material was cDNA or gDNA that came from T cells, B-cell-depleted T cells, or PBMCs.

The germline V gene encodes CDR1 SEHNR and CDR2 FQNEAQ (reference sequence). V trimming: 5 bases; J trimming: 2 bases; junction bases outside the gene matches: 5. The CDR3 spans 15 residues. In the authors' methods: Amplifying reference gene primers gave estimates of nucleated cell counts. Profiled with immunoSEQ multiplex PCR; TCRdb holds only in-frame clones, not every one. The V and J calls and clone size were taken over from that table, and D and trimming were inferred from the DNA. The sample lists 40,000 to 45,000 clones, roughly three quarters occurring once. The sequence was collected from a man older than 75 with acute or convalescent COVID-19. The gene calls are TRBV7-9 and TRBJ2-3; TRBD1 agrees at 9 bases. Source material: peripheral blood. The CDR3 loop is CASSPGTGPTDTQYF. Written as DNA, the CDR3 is TGTGCCAGCAGCCCTGGGACAGGGCCCACAGATACGCAGTATTTT.